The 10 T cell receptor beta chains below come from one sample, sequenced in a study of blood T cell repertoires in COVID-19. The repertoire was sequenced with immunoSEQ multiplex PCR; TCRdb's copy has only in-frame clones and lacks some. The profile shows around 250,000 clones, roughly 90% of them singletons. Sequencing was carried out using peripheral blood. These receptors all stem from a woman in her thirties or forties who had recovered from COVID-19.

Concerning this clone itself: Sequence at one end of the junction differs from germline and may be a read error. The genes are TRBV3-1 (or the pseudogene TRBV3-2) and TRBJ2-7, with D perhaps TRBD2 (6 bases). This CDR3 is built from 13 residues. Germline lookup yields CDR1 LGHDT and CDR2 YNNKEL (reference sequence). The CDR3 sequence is CASSQAPAGWPHF. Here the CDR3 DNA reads TGTGCCAGCAGCCAAGCCCCGGCGGGATGGCCGCACTTC.

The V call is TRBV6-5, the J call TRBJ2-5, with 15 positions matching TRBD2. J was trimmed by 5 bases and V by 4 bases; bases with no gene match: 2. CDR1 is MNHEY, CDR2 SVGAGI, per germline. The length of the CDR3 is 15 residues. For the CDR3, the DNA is TGTGCCAGCAGTTTCGGACTAGCGGGAGGGGAGACCCAGTACTTC. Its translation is CASSFGLAGGETQYF.

The CDR3 loop is CASSFASGTGGFDEQYF. CDR3 DNA: TGTGCCAGCAGCTTTGCCTCCGGGACAGGGGGCTTCGACGAGCAGTACTTC. The chain carries TRBV7-2 and TRBJ2-7; 12 positions agree with TRBD1. Trimming took 3 bases from V and 5 from J; bases not matched to a gene: 11. The CDR3 extends over 17 amino acids. The V gene's germline CDR1 is SGHTA and CDR2 FQGNSA.

CDR3 sequence: CASSPRQGRDEKLFF. CDR3 DNA: TGTGCCAGCAGCCCTAGACAGGGGCGGGATGAAAAACTGTTTTTT. V and J are TRBV5-6 and TRBJ1-4; 8 bases align to TRBD1. V shed 4 bases and J 6 bases; nucleotides not matched to a gene: 8. This CDR3 is built from 15 residues. Germline CDR1 is SGHDT and CDR2 is YYEEEE.

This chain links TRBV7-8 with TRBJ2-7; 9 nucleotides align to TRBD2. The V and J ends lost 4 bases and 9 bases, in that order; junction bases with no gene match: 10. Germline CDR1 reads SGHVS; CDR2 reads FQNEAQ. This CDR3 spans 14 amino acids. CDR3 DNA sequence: TGTGCCAGCAGCTCCCACAGCGGGAGGTCTGTGCAGTACTTC. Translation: CASSSHSGRSVQYF.

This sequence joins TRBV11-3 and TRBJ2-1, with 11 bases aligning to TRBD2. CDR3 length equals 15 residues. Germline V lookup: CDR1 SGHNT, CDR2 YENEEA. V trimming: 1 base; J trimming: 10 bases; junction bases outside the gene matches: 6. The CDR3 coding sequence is TGTGCCAGCAGCTTAGGTTCGACTAGCGGGATGGAGCAGTTCTTC. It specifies CASSLGSTSGMEQFF.

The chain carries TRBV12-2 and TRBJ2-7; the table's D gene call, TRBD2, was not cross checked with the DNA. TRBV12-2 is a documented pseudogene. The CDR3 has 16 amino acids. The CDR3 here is CASRLKALAGACEQYF. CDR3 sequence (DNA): TGTGCAAGTCGCTTAAAAGCCCTAGCGGGAGCGTGCGAGCAGTACTTC.

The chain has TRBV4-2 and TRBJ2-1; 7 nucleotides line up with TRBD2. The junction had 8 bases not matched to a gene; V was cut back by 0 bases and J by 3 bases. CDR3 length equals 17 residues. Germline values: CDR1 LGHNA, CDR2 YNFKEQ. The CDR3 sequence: CASSQEAASGDYNEQFF. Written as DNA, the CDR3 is TGTGCCAGCAGCCAAGAGGCCGCGAGCGGGGACTACAATGAGCAGTTCTTC.

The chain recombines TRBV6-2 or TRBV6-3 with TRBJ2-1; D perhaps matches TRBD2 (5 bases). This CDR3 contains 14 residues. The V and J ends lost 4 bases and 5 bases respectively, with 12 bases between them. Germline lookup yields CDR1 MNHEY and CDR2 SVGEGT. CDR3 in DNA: TGTGCCAGCAGTTCTCTAGCTGAGAACAATGAGCAGTTCTTC. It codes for CASSSLAENNEQFF.

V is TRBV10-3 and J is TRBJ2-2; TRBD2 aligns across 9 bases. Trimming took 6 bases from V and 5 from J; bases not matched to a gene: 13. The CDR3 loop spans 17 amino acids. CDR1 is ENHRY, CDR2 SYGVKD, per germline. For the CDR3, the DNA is TGTGCCATCAGAGGAACTAGCGGGCGCAGCATTACCGGGGAGCTGTTTTTT. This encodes CAIRGTSGRSITGELFF.